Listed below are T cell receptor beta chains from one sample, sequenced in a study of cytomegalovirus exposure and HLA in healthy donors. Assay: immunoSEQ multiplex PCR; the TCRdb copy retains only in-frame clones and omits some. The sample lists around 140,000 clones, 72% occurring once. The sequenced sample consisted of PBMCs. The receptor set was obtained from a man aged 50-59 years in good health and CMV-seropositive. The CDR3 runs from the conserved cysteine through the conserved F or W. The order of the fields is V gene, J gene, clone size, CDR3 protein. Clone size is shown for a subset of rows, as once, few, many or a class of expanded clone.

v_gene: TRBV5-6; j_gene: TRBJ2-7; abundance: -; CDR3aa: CASSLGLAGLSYEQYF
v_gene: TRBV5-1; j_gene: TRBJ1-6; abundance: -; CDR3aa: CASSLAGITNSPLHF
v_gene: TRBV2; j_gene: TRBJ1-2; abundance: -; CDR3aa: CASSGRDRGVYGYTF
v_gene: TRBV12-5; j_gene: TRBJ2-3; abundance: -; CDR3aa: CASALPLGTSGRGGADTQYF
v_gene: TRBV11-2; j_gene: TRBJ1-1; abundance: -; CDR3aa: CASRSGFVTEAFF
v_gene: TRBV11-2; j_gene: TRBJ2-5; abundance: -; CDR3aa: CASSQGTSGPQETQYF
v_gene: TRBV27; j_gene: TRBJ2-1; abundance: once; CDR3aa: CASSLGLAGAAYNEQFF
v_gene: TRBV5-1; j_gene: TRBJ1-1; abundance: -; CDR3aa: CASSSPTGNTEAFF
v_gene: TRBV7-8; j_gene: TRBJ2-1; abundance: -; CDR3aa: CASNGDSYNEQFF
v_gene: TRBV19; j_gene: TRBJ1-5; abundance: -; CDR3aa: CASSMGGVVGNQPQHF
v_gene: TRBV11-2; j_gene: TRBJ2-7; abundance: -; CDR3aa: CASSLDYRYEQYF
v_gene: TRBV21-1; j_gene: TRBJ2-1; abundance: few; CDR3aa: CASSRNDRANEQFF
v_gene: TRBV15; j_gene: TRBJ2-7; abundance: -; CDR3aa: CATSRDPARGGEQYF
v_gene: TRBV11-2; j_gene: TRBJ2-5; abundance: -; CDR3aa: CASSLQGGKEETQYF
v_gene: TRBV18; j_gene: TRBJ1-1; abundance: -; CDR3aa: CASSPGETTTEAFF
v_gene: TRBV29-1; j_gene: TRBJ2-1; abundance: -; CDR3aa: CSVRQGLGGNEQFF
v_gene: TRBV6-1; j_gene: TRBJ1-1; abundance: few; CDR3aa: CASSRDRSGVAEAFF
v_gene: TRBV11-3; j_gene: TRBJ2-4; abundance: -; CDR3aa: CASSLASGRGNIQYF
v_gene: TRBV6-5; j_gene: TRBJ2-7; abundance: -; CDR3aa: CASTKYPTGGYEQYF
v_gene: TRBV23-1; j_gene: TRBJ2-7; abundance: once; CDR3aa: CASSPGGRRYEQYF
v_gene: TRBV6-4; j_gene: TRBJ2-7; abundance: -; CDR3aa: CASRISGRTCEQYF
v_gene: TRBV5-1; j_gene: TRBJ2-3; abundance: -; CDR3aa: CASSLGDRATDTQYF
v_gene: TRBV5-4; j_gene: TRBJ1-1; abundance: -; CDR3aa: CASSLGGDRGNTEAFF
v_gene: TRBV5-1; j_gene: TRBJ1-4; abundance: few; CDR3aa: CASSLTATNEKLFF
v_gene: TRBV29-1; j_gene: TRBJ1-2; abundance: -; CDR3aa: CSVEDLQANYGYTF
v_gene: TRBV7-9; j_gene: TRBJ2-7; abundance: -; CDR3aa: CSSSLGMVAGAKDYEQYF